This T cell receptor beta chain was recovered during a study of lymphopenia after photon versus proton radiotherapy. Sequenced by immunoSEQ multiplex PCR; TCRdb stores in-frame clones only, minus some. This sample has 35,000 to 45,000 clones; under 85% occur once, and the top ten carry around a quarter. This CDR3 contains 12 residues. Germline V gives CDR1 MDHEN, CDR2 SYDVKM. V lost 7 bases and J lost 7; bases outside the gene matches: 4. The TCR comes from a woman aged 70-85 years with pancreatic cancer. The chain is built from TRBV28 and TRBJ2-4; 7 nucleotides line up with TRBD1. The source was peripheral blood, collected from a patient treated with proton-based radiotherapy. For the CDR3, the DNA is TGTGCCAGCAACCGCAGGGGGAACATTCAGTACTTC. Translating it yields CASNRRGNIQYF. The full variable domain, rest sourced from reference TRBV28 and TRBJ2-4, is DVKVTQSSRYLVKRTGEKVFLECVQDMDHENMFWYRQDPGLGLRLIYFSYDVKMKEKGDIPEGYSVSREKKERFSLILESASTNQTSMYLCASNRRGNIQYFGAGTRLSVL.